These 8 T cell receptor beta chains share one sample of origin, sequenced in a study of shared clonotypes between healthy human individuals. Only in-frame clones appear in the TCRdb table, and some are missing; sequencing was by immunoSEQ multiplex PCR. This sample yields around 1,000,000 clones, of which around three quarters are seen a single time; roughly 0.82% belongs to the top ten. The sample was memory CD4+ T cells from PBMCs. Stated subset: CD45RA-negative fraction. The receptor source for this set is a young man in good health. Some clones in this sample may be carry-over from other donors' samples.

V is TRBV10-2 and J is TRBJ2-3; possible D gene TRBD2, 5 bases. This CDR3 is 15 amino acids long. CDR1 and CDR2 (germline): WSHSY, SAAADI. The V and J ends lost 2 bases and 10 bases respectively, with 19 bases between them. CDR3 nucleotide sequence: TGCGCCAGCAGTGAGATGTACACTAGTACCCATGCGCAGTATTTT. It translates to CASSEMYTSTHAQYF.

As to this clone: This may stem from a read error, because a much larger clone lies one nucleotide away. This sample includes further DNA sequences coding for the same CDR3. The V call is TRBV30, the J call TRBJ1-1, with TRBD1 matching over 7 bases. Per the germline V gene, CDR1 is GTSNPN and CDR2 is SVGIG (reference sequence). This CDR3 has 12 amino acids. CDR3 amino acids: CAWSVGTARAFF. The CDR3 nucleotides are TGCGCCTGGAGTGTAGGGACAGCGAGGGCTTTCTTT. Filled out from reference TRBV30 and TRBJ1-1, the complete variable domain reads SQTIHQWPATLVQPVGSPLSLECTVEGTSNPNLYWYRQAAGRGLQLLFYSVGIGQISSEVPQNLSASRPQDRQFILSSKKLLLSDSGFYLCAWSVGTARAFFGQGTRLTVV.

Turning to this clone: This could be a read error, since a much larger clone is one nucleotide away. Additional DNA sequences in this sample encode the identical CDR3. The CDR3 reads CASSPQGNTEAFF. CDR3 DNA sequence: TGTGCCAGCTCACCACAGGGTAACACTGAAGCTTTCTTT. This sequence joins TRBV18 and TRBJ1-1; D remains ambiguous. This CDR3 region has 13 residues. Germline V gene lookup returns CDR1 KGHSH and CDR2 LQKENI. The V and J ends lost 1 base and 2 bases respectively, with 5 bases between them.

The chain has TRBV5-1 and TRBJ2-1; D is possibly TRBD2 (5 bases). In germline, CDR1 is SGHRS, CDR2 YFSETQ. V dropped 7 bases and J dropped 6 bases, with 23 bases sitting between them. The CDR3 runs to 16 residues. The CDR3 DNA is TGCGCCAGCGGCATGAGCGGTTTGGGCCGGGGCAATGAGCAGTTCTTC. Translated: CASGMSGLGRGNEQFF.

V usage is TRBV18 and J usage is TRBJ2-4; D may match TRBD1 or TRBD2 (5 bases each). The V end lost 3 bases, the J end lost 1 base, and 19 bases lay between the germline ends. CDR1 is KGHSH, CDR2 LQKENI, per germline. This CDR3 comprises 18 residues. The CDR3 DNA reads TGTGCCAGCTCACCGGGGGATCTCCCCATGGGGGCCAAAAACATTCAGTACTTC. This gives the protein CASSPGDLPMGAKNIQYF.

The rearrangement uses TRBV4-2 and TRBJ2-7, with TRBD2 matching 7 bases. From germline, CDR1 is LGHNA and CDR2 YNFKEQ. The CDR3 extends over 18 amino acids. J was trimmed by 2 bases and V by 1 base; bases with no gene match: 14. This CDR3 is CASSQVGASAGVAYEQYF. CDR3 coding DNA: TGTGCCAGCAGCCAAGTTGGTGCTTCGGCGGGAGTAGCCTACGAGCAGTACTTC.

CDR3 region: CASHRTGTDSPLHF. The CDR3 region has the DNA TGTGCCAGCCACCGGACAGGTACGGATTCACCCCTCCACTTT. The gene calls are TRBV28 and TRBJ1-6; TRBD1 aligns across 7 bases. The trim removed 8 bases at V and 8 bases at J, leaving 9 bases unmatched. CDR3 size: 14 residues. Germline V gene sequence: CDR1 MDHEN, CDR2 SYDVKM.

The sample holds one count of this clone. Other nucleotide sequences in the sample specify the same CDR3. The J gene is TRBJ2-5, the V gene TRBV7-3; 13 nucleotides align to TRBD2. The CDR3 extends over 15 amino acids. The junction had 5 bases not matched to a gene; V was cut back by 5 bases and J by 5 bases. The germline gives CDR1 SGHTA, CDR2 FQGTGA. CDR3 residues: CASSPGLAGVETQYF. For the CDR3, the DNA is TGTGCCAGCAGCCCCGGACTAGCGGGAGTGGAGACCCAGTACTTC.